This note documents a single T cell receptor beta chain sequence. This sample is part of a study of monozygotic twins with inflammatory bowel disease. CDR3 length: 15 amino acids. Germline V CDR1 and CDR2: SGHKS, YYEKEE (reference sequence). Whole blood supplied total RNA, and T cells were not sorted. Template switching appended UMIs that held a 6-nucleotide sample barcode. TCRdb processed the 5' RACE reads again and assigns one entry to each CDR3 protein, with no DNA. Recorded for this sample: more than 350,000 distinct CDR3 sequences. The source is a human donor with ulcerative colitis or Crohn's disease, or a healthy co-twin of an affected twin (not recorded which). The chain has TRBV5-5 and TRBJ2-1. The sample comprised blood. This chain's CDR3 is CASSFGAHPNNEQFF.